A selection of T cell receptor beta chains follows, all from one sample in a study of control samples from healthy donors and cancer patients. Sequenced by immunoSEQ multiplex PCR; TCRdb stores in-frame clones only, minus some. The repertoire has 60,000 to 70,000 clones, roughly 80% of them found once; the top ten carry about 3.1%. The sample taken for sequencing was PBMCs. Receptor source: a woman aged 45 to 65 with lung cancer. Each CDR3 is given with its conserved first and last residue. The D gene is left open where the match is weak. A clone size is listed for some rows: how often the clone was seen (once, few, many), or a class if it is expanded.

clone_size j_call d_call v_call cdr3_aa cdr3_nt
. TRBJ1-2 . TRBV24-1 CATSDVTQGNGYTF TGTGCCACCAGTGATGTTACCCAAGGCAATGGCTACACCTTC
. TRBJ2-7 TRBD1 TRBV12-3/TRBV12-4 CASRPTGVNEQYF TGTGCCAGCAGGCCGACAGGGGTCAACGAGCAGTACTTC
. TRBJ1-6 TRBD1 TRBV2 CASTSGGYNSPLHF TGTGCCAGCACCTCAGGGGGTTATAATTCACCCCTCCACTTT
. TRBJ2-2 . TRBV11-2 CASSFHRNTGELFF TGTGCCAGCAGCTTTCATCGGAACACCGGGGAGCTGTTTTTT
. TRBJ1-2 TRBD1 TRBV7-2 CASSLGQGPNYGYTF TGTGCCAGCAGCTTAGGACAGGGACCTAACTATGGCTACACCTTC
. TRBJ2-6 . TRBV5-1 CASTPGALGANVLTF TGCGCCAGCACCCCGGGGGCGCTTGGGGCCAACGTCCTGACTTTC
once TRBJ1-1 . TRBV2 CARLLNTEAFF TGTGCCAGACTATTGAACACTGAAGCTTTCTTT
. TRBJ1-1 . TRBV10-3 CAISDRPLWAEAFF TGTGCCATCAGTGACAGGCCCTTGTGGGCTGAAGCTTTCTTT
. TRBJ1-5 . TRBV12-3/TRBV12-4 CASSREGSPQHF TGTGCCAGCAGTCGGGAGGGGTCACCCCAGCATTTT
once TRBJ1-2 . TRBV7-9 CASSPSENYGYTF TGTGCCAGCAGCCCCAGTGAAAACTATGGCTACACCTTC
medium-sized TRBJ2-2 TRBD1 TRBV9 CASSVYAGGYTGELFF TGTGCCAGCAGCGTATACGCAGGGGGCTACACCGGGGAGCTGTTTTTT
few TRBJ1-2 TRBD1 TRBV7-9 CASSRDSYGYTF TGTGCCAGCAGCCGGGACAGCTATGGCTACACCTTC
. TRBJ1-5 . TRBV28 CATRGAGNQPQHF TGTGCCACCCGGGGGGCCGGCAACCAGCCCCAGCATTTT
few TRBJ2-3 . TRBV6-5 CASSYGDTQYF TGTGCCAGCAGTTACGGGGATACGCAGTATTTT
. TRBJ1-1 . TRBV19 CASSISRRAEAFF TGTGCCAGTAGTATAAGCAGGCGCGCTGAAGCTTTCTTT
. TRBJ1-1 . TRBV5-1 CASSLLTTVNTEAFF TGCGCCAGCAGCTTGTTGACGACCGTGAACACTGAAGCTTTCTTT
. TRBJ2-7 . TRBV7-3 CASSFRDGYEQYF TGTGCCAGCAGCTTCCGGGACGGGTACGAGCAGTACTTC
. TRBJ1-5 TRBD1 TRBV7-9 CASSTTGDQPQHF TGTGCCAGCAGCACGACAGGGGATCAGCCCCAGCATTTT
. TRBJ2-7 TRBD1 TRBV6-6 CASSSGQFYEQYF TGTGCCAGCAGTTCGGGACAGTTCTACGAGCAGTACTTC
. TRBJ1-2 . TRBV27 CASSPFSGGYTF TGTGCCAGCAGTCCATTCTCCGGGGGCTACACCTTC
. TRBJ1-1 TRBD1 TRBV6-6 CASSSGSGGRVAFF TGTGCCAGCAGTTCGGGTTCAGGGGGCCGAGTAGCTTTCTTT
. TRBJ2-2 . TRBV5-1 CASSALQGNTGELFF TGCGCCAGCAGCGCGTTACAGGGGAACACCGGGGAGCTGTTTTTT
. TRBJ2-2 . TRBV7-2 CASSEGGPPGTGELFF TGTGCCAGCAGCGAGGGGGGTCCTCCAGGCACCGGGGAGCTGTTTTTT
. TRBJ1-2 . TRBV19 CASSIDGQSAIGYTF TGTGCCAGTAGTATAGATGGACAGTCAGCTATCGGCTACACCTTC
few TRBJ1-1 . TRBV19 CASSILRAPFMNTEAFF TGTGCCAGTAGTATCCTACGGGCCCCGTTCATGAACACTGAAGCTTTCTTT
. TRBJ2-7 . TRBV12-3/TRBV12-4 CASRSQGRNEQYF TGTGCCAGCAGGTCCCAGGGGAGGAACGAGCAGTACTTC
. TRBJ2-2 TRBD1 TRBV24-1 CATSDIRAGGSLGELFF TGTGCCACCAGTGATATCAGGGCAGGGGGCTCCCTTGGAGAGCTGTTTTTT
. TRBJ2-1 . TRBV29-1 CSVEEGQGFYNEQFF TGCAGCGTTGAAGAAGGGCAGGGATTCTACAATGAGCAGTTCTTC
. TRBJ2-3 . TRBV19 CASSITGERTDTQYF TGTGCCAGTAGTATTACGGGGGAACGCACAGATACGCAGTATTTT
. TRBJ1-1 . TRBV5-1 CASSLSTGAPNTEAFF TGCGCCAGCAGCTTGAGTACAGGAGCTCCGAACACTGAAGCTTTCTTT
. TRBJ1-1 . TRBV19 CASSRGLLNTEAFF TGTGCCAGTAGTAGGGGACTGCTGAACACTGAAGCTTTCTTT
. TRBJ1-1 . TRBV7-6 CASSLTGGNTEAFF TGTGCCAGCAGCTTAACAGGAGGTAACACTGAAGCTTTCTTT
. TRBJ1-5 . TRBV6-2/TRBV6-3 CASSYAIQPQHF TGTGCCAGCAGTTACGCCATTCAGCCCCAGCATTTT
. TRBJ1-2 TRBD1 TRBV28 CASSARDRGSYGYTF TGTGCCAGCAGTGCCAGGGACAGGGGGTCCTATGGCTACACCTTC
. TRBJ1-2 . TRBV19 CATQPRGLNYGYTF TGTGCCACTCAGCCGAGGGGACTGAACTATGGCTACACCTTC
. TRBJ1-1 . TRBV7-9 CASSLYQYSAFF TGTGCCAGCAGCTTATATCAGTATTCAGCTTTCTTT
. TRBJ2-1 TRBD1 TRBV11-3 CASSYIRGPTYNEQFF TGTGCCAGCAGCTACATTAGGGGGCCAACCTACAATGAGCAGTTCTTC
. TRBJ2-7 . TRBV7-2 CASSLTGGVTYEQYF TGTGCCAGCAGCTTAACGGGGGGCGTAACCTACGAGCAGTACTTC
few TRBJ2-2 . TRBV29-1 CSVDSGSPTGELFF TGCAGCGTGGATTCAGGAAGCCCAACCGGGGAGCTGTTTTTT
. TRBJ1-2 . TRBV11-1 CASSIAAGFGYTF TGTGCCAGCAGCATAGCAGCAGGGTTTGGCTACACCTTC
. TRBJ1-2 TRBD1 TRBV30 CAWSAGQTYGYTF TGTGCCTGGAGTGCGGGACAGACCTATGGCTACACCTTC
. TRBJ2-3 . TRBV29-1 CSLQTREWDTQYF TGCAGCCTCCAGACAAGAGAGTGGGATACGCAGTATTTT
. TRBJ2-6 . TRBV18 CASSPLNPGAGANVLTF TGTGCCAGCTCACCATTGAATCCGGGGGCTGGGGCCAACGTCCTGACTTTC
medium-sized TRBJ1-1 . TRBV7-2 CASSFSNTEAFF TGTGCCAGCAGCTTTTCTAACACTGAAGCTTTCTTT
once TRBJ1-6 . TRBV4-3 CASSREQTSPLHF TGCGCCAGCAGCCGAGAACAGACTTCACCCCTCCACTTT
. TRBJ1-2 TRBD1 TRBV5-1 CASSPIDRASGYTF TGCGCCAGCAGCCCAATAGACAGGGCTTCTGGCTACACCTTC